Sequencing of this TCR beta chain was carried out in a study of blood T cell repertoires in COVID-19. Study as a whole: Sites across the United States, Italy and Spain contributed samples from acute and convalescent COVID-19. PBMCs, B-cell-depleted T cells, or T cells provided the cDNA or gDNA that made up the material.

The CDR3 contains 18 residues. Per the germline V gene, CDR1 is PRHDT and CDR2 is FYEKMQ (reference sequence). V was shortened by 5 bases and J by 0 bases, with 22 bases between the two germline ends. Authors' processing steps: Estimation of nucleated cell counts relied on the amplification of reference gene primers. Produced via immunoSEQ multiplex PCR; TCRdb's table is partial and in-frame only. The V and J calls and the clone size are those of that table, but D and trimming were determined from the DNA. Of 90,000 to 130,000 clones listed, roughly 85% were seen once; the top ten hold 2.4%. Sequencing input: peripheral blood. The sequence was obtained from a human donor in a cohort sampled during active COVID-19. This rearrangement joins TRBV13 to TRBJ1-2; the D gene is possibly TRBD1 (5 bases). The CDR3 DNA sequence: TGTGCCAGCAGCATGGGACTCATTGGTATCCCAGCTAACTATGGCTACACCTTC. Protein product: CASSMGLIGIPANYGYTF.